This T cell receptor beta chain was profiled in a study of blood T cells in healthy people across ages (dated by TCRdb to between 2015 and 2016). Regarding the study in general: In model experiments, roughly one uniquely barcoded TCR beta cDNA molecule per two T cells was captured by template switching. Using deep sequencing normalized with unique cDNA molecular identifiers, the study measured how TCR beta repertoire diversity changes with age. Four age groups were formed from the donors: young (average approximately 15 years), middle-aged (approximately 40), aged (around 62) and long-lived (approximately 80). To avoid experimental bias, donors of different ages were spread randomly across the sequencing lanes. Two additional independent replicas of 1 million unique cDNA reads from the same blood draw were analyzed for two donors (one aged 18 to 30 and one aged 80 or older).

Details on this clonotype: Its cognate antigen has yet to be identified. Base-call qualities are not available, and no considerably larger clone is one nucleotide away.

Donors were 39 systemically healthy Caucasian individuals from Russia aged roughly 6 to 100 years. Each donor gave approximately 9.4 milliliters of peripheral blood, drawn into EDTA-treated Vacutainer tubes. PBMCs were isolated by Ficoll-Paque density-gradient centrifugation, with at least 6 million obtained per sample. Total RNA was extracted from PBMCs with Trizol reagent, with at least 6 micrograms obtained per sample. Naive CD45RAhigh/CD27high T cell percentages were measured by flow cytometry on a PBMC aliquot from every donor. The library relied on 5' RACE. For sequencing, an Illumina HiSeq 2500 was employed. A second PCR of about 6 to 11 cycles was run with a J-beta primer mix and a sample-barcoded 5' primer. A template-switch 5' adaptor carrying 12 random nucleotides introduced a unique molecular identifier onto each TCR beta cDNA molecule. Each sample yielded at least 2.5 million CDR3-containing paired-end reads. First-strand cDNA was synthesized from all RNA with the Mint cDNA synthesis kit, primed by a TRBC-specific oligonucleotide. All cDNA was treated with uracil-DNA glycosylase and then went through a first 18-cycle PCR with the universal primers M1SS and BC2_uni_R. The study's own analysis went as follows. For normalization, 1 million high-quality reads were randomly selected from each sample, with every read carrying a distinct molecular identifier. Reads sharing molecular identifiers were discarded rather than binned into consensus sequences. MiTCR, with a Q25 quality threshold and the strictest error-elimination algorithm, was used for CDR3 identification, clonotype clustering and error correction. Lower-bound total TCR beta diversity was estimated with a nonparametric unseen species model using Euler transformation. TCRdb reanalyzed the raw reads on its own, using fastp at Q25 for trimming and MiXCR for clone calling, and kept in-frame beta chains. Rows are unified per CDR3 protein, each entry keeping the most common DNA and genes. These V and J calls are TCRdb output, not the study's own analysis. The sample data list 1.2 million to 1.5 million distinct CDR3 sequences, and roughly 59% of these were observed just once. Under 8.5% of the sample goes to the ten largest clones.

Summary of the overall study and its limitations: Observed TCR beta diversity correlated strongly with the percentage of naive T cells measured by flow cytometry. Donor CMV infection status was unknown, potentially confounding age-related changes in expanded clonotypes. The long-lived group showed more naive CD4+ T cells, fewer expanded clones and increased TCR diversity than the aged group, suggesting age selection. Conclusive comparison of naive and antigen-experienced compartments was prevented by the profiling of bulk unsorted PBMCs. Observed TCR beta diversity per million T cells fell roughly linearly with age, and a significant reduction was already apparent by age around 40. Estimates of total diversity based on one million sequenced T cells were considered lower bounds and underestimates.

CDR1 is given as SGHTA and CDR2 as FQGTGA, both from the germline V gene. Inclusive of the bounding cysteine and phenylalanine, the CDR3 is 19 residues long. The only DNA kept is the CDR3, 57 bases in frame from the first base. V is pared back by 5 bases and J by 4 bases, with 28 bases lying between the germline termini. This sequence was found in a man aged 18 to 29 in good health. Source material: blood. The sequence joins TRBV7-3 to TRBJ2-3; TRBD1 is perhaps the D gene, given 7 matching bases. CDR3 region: CASSPTGGQRGILADTQYF. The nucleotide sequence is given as TGTGCCAGCAGCCCTACCGGGGGACAGCGTGGTATCCTCGCAGATACGCAGTATTTT.